A single T cell receptor (beta chain) is shown here with its context. Its target is unknown. This CDR3 fails to terminate in the conserved phenylalanine or tryptophan, so it likely reflects a read error. The sample comes from a study of breast tumors, draining lymph nodes, adjacent tissues. Study findings and constraints: Data only fit, rather than demonstrated, lymph node origin of most tumor T cells. The data were judged consistent with most tumor T cells coming from lymph node and expanding in tumor. Compared with basal-like, luminal-like tumors shared significantly more repertoire with nontumor tissue. Tumors had less TCR diversity than lymph nodes, more than nontumor tissue.

Axillary draining lymph nodes of breast cancer patients supplied the node samples. Germline loops: CDR1 SEHNR, CDR2 FQNEAQ (reference sequence). Trimming took off 3 bases at V and 6 bases at J, with 12 bases between the two ends. The CDR3 runs to 13 residues. TCRdb fed the multiplex PCR reads into MiXCR, producing one record per CDR3 protein. The table lists around 140,000 distinct CDR3 sequences, 20% to 25% of them singletons. The chain recombines TRBV7-9 with TRBJ2-7; D possibly uses TRBD1 or TRBD2 (5 bases each). The TCR sequence derives from a female donor with breast cancer. Some clones in this sample may be carry-over from other donors' samples. The specimen sequenced was axillary lymph node tissue. The CDR3 sequence: CASSLVGACEQYL. The CDR3 DNA is TGTGCCAGCAGCTTGGTCGGGGCCTGCGAGCAGTACCTC.